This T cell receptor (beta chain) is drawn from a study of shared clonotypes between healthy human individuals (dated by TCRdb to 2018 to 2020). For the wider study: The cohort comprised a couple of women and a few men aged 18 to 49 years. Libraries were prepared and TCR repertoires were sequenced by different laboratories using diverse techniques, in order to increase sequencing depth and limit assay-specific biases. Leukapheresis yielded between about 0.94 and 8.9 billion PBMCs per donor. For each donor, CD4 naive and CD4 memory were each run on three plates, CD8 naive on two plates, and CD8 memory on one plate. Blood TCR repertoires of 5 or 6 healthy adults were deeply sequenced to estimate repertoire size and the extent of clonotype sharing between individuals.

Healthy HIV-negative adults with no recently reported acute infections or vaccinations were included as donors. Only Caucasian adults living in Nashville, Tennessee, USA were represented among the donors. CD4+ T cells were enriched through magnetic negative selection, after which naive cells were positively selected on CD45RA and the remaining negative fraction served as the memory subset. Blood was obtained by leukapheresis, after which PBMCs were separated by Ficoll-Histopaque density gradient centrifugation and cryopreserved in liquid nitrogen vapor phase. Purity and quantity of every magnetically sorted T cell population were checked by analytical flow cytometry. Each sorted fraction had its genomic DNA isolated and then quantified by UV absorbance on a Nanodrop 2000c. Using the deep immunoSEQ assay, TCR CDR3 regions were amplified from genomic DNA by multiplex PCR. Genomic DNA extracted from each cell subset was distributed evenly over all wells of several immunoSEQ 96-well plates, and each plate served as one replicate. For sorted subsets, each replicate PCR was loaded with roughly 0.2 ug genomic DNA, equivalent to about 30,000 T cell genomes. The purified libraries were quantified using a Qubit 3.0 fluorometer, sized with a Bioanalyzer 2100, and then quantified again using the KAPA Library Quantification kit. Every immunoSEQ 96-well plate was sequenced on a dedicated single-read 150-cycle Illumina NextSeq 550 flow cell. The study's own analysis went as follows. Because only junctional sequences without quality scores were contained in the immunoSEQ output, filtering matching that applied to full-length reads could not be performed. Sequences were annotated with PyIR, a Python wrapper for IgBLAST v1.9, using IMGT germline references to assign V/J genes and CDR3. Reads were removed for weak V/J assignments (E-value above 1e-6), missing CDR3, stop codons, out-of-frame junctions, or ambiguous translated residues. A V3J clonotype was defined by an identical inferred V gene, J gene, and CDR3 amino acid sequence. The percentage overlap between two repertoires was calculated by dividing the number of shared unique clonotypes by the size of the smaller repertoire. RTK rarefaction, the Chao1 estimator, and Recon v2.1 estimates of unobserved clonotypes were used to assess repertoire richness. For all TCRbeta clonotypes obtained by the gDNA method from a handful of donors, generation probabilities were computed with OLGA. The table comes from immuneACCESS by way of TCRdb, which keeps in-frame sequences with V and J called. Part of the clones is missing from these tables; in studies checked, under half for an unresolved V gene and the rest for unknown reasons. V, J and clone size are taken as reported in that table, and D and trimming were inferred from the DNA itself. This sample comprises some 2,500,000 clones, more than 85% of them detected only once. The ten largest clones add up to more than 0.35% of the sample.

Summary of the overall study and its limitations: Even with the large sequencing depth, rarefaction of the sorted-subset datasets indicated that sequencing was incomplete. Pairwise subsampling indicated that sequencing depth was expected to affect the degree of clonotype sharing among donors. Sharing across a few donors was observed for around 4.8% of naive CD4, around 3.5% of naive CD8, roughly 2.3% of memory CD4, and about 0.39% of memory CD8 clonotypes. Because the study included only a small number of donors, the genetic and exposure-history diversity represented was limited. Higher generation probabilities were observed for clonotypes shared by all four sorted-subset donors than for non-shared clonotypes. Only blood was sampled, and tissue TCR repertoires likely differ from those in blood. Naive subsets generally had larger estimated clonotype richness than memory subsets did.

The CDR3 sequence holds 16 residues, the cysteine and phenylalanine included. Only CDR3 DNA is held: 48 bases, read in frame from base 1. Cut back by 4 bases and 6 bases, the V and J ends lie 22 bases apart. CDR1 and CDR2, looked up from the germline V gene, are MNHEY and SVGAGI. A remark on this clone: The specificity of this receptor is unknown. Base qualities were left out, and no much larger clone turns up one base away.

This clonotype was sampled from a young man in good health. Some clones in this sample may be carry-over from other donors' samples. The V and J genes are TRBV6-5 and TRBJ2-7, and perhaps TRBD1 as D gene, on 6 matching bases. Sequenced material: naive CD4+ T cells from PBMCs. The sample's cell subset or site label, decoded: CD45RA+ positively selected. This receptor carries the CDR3 CASSSHTTGMALEQYF. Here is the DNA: TGTGCCAGCAGTTCTCACACGACAGGAATGGCACTCGAGCAGTACTTC.